Listed below are T cell receptor beta chains from one sample, sequenced in a study of T cell responses to AZD1222 COVID-19 vaccine. Sequenced by immunoSEQ multiplex PCR; TCRdb stores in-frame clones only, minus some. The table has about 130,000 clones, about nine tenths seen once. Material: peripheral blood, obtained on day 0 of AZD1222 vaccination. These receptors were taken from an adult in good health. The CDR3 runs from the conserved cysteine through the conserved F or W. A D gene is named only where the DNA matches it firmly. Size tells how often a clone was seen (once, few, many) or the class of an expanded clone, and some rows leave it out.

j_call: TRBJ1-2
v_call: TRBV7-2
d_call: NA
clone_size: NA
cdr3_aa: CASNPNTGTQNYGYTF
cdr3_nt: TGTGCCAGCAATCCGAACACCGGGACACAGAACTATGGCTACACCTTC

j_call: TRBJ2-7
v_call: TRBV30
d_call: TRBD2
clone_size: NA
cdr3_aa: CAWSGSGGGGLSQYF
cdr3_nt: TGTGCCTGGAGTGGAAGTGGCGGGGGGGGCCTATCTCAGTACTTC

j_call: TRBJ1-1
v_call: TRBV11-2
d_call: NA
clone_size: NA
cdr3_aa: CASSFQEYTEAFF
cdr3_nt: TGTGCCAGCAGCTTTCAGGAATACACTGAAGCTTTCTTT

j_call: TRBJ2-1
v_call: TRBV5-1
d_call: NA
clone_size: NA
cdr3_aa: CASSPAGSLSYNEQFF
cdr3_nt: TGCGCCAGCAGCCCCGCAGGGAGCCTATCCTACAATGAGCAGTTCTTC

j_call: TRBJ1-2
v_call: TRBV12-3/TRBV12-4
d_call: NA
clone_size: once
cdr3_aa: CASSLQYGYTF
cdr3_nt: TGTGCCAGCAGTTTGCAATATGGCTACACCTTC

j_call: TRBJ2-5
v_call: TRBV6-5
d_call: NA
clone_size: NA
cdr3_aa: CASTTGEETQYF
cdr3_nt: TGTGCCAGCACTACAGGAGAAGAGACCCAGTACTTC

j_call: TRBJ2-3
v_call: TRBV19
d_call: NA
clone_size: NA
cdr3_aa: CASSPGLKSTDTQYF
cdr3_nt: TGTGCCAGTAGTCCAGGATTAAAGAGCACAGATACGCAGTATTTT

j_call: TRBJ1-2
v_call: TRBV5-4
d_call: NA
clone_size: NA
cdr3_aa: CASSDPYGYTF
cdr3_nt: TGTGCCAGCAGCGATCCCTATGGCTACACCTTC

j_call: TRBJ2-2
v_call: TRBV6-5
d_call: TRBD2
clone_size: NA
cdr3_aa: CASSYRGAGELFF
cdr3_nt: TGTGCCAGCAGTTATCGGGGGGCCGGGGAGCTGTTTTTT

j_call: TRBJ2-1
v_call: TRBV19
d_call: TRBD2
clone_size: NA
cdr3_aa: CASKVAGGTTNEQFF
cdr3_nt: TGTGCCAGTAAGGTAGCGGGGGGGACAACCAATGAGCAGTTCTTC

j_call: TRBJ2-2
v_call: TRBV2
d_call: NA
clone_size: NA
cdr3_aa: CASSDSGRTGELFF
cdr3_nt: TGTGCCAGCAGTGATTCGGGAAGGACCGGGGAGCTGTTTTTT

j_call: TRBJ1-3
v_call: TRBV9
d_call: NA
clone_size: NA
cdr3_aa: CASSVSYGPSSSGNTIYF
cdr3_nt: TGTGCCAGCAGCGTATCCTACGGTCCATCAAGCTCTGGAAACACCATATATTTT

j_call: TRBJ1-1
v_call: TRBV18
d_call: NA
clone_size: once
cdr3_aa: CASSPGGNTEAFF
cdr3_nt: TGTGCCAGCTCACCAGGTGGGAACACTGAAGCTTTCTTT

j_call: TRBJ2-5
v_call: TRBV10-2
d_call: NA
clone_size: NA
cdr3_aa: CASSAPGVVETQYF
cdr3_nt: TGCGCCAGCAGTGCCCCGGGAGTGGTAGAGACCCAGTACTTC

j_call: TRBJ1-2
v_call: TRBV5-1
d_call: NA
clone_size: NA
cdr3_aa: CASSLAGATGYTF
cdr3_nt: TGCGCCAGCAGCTTGGCGGGGGCGACTGGCTACACCTTC

j_call: TRBJ2-2
v_call: TRBV6-5
d_call: TRBD2
clone_size: NA
cdr3_aa: CASSYLAGDTGELFF
cdr3_nt: TGTGCCAGCAGCTATCTAGCGGGGGACACCGGGGAGCTGTTTTTT

j_call: TRBJ2-5
v_call: TRBV5-6
d_call: NA
clone_size: many
cdr3_aa: CASSLVDSQETQYF
cdr3_nt: TGTGCCAGCAGCTTGGTTGACAGCCAAGAGACCCAGTACTTC

j_call: TRBJ1-5
v_call: TRBV6-1
d_call: NA
clone_size: NA
cdr3_aa: CASSEGQAGIMPQHF
cdr3_nt: TGTGCCAGCAGTGAAGGGCAGGCGGGGATCATGCCCCAGCATTTT

j_call: TRBJ1-1
v_call: TRBV6-5
d_call: NA
clone_size: once
cdr3_aa: CASSYRVAVTEAFF
cdr3_nt: TGTGCCAGCAGTTACCGGGTTGCTGTTACTGAAGCTTTCTTT

j_call: TRBJ2-1
v_call: TRBV5-5
d_call: NA
clone_size: NA
cdr3_aa: CASSLGTAYNEQFF
cdr3_nt: TGTGCCAGCAGCTTGGGCACAGCGTACAATGAGCAGTTCTTC

j_call: TRBJ1-5
v_call: TRBV6-1
d_call: NA
clone_size: NA
cdr3_aa: CASSESGSNQPQHF
cdr3_nt: TGTGCCAGCAGTGAGTCTGGTAGCAATCAGCCCCAGCATTTT

j_call: TRBJ1-1
v_call: TRBV2
d_call: TRBD1
clone_size: NA
cdr3_aa: CASSGPTGGTEAFF
cdr3_nt: TGTGCCAGCAGTGGGCCTACAGGGGGCACTGAAGCTTTCTTT

j_call: TRBJ1-3
v_call: TRBV7-9
d_call: NA
clone_size: NA
cdr3_aa: CASSLTGNSGNTIYF
cdr3_nt: TGTGCCAGCAGCTTAACAGGCAACTCTGGAAACACCATATATTTT

j_call: TRBJ1-2
v_call: TRBV5-1
d_call: NA
clone_size: NA
cdr3_aa: CASSLSANGNYGYTF
cdr3_nt: TGCGCCAGCAGCTTGTCGGCAAACGGTAACTATGGCTACACCTTC

j_call: TRBJ1-5
v_call: TRBV6-5
d_call: NA
clone_size: NA
cdr3_aa: CASSFSNQPQHF
cdr3_nt: TGTGCCAGCAGTTTCAGCAATCAGCCCCAGCATTTT

j_call: TRBJ1-6
v_call: TRBV10-1
d_call: NA
clone_size: NA
cdr3_aa: CAKKSLHF
cdr3_nt: TGCGCCAAAAAGTCCCTCCACTTT

j_call: TRBJ2-3
v_call: TRBV12-5
d_call: NA
clone_size: NA
cdr3_aa: CASGLGQDTDTQYF
cdr3_nt: TGTGCTAGTGGTTTGGGCCAGGACACAGATACGCAGTATTTT

j_call: TRBJ2-1
v_call: TRBV11-1
d_call: TRBD1
clone_size: NA
cdr3_aa: CASSRTGDSYNEQFF
cdr3_nt: TGTGCCAGCAGCCGGACAGGGGACAGCTACAATGAGCAGTTCTTC

j_call: TRBJ2-1
v_call: TRBV5-4
d_call: TRBD1
clone_size: NA
cdr3_aa: CASSPGTDNEQFF
cdr3_nt: TGTGCCAGCAGCCCCGGGACAGACAATGAGCAGTTCTTC

j_call: TRBJ1-2
v_call: TRBV5-1
d_call: NA
clone_size: NA
cdr3_aa: CASSLEKNYGYTF
cdr3_nt: TGCGCCAGCAGCTTGGAAAAGAACTATGGCTACACCTTC

j_call: TRBJ2-7
v_call: TRBV2
d_call: TRBD1
clone_size: NA
cdr3_aa: CASRGDSSYEQYF
cdr3_nt: TGTGCCAGCAGGGGGGACAGCTCCTACGAGCAGTACTTC

j_call: TRBJ2-5
v_call: TRBV20-1
d_call: NA
clone_size: NA
cdr3_aa: CSARAETQYF
cdr3_nt: TGCAGTGCTAGAGCGGAGACCCAGTACTTC

j_call: TRBJ1-1
v_call: TRBV19
d_call: NA
clone_size: NA
cdr3_aa: CASSQGPGRTEAFF
cdr3_nt: TGTGCCAGTAGTCAGGGACCTGGGAGAACTGAAGCTTTCTTT

j_call: TRBJ1-5
v_call: TRBV30
d_call: NA
clone_size: once
cdr3_aa: CAWSVVGGWAQPQHF
cdr3_nt: TGTGCCTGGAGTGTTGTAGGCGGTTGGGCTCAGCCCCAGCATTTT

j_call: TRBJ1-2
v_call: TRBV14
d_call: NA
clone_size: NA
cdr3_aa: CASSQDRAGTFGYTF
cdr3_nt: TGTGCCAGCAGCCAAGATCGGGCAGGCACCTTTGGCTACACCTTC